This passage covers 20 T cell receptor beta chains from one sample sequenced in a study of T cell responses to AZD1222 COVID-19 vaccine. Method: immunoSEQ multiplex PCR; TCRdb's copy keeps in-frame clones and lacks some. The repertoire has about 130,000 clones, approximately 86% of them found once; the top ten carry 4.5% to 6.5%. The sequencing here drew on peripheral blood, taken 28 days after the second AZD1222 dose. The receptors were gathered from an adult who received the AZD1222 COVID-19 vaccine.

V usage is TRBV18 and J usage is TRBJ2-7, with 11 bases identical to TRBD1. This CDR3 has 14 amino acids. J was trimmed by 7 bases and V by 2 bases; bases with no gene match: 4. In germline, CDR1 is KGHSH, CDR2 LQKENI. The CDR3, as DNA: TGTGCCAGCTCACCAGGACAGGGGGCGGGTGAGCAGTACTTC. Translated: CASSPGQGAGEQYF.

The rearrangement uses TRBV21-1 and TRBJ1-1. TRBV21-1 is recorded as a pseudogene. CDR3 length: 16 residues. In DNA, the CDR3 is TGTGCCAGCAGCAAAGAGAGGGTAGAAATGAACACTGAAGCTTTCTTT. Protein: CASSKERVEMNTEAFF.

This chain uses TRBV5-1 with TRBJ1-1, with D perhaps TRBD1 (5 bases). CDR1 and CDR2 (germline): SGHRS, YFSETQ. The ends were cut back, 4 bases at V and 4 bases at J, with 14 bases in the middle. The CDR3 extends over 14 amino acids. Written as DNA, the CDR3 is TGCGCCAGCAGCAGCCAGGGATTGGGCACTGAAGCTTTCTTT. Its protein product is CASSSQGLGTEAFF. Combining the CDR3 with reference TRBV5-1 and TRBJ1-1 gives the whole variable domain KAGVTQTPRYLIKTRGQQVTLSCSPISGHRSVSWYQQTPGQGLQFLFEYFSETQRNKGNFPGRFSGRQFSNSRSEMNVSTLELGDSALYLCASSSQGLGTEAFFGQGTRLTVV.

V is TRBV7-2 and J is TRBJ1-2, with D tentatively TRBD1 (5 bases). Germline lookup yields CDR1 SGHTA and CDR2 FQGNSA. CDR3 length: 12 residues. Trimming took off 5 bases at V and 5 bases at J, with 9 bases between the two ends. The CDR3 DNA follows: TGTGCCAGCAGCCCGGGACTTTATGGCTACACCTTC. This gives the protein CASSPGLYGYTF.

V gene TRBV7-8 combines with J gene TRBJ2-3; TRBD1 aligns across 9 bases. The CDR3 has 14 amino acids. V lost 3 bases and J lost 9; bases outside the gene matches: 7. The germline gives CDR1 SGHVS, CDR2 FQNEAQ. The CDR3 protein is CASSFGQGRGTQYF. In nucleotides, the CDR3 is TGTGCCAGCAGCTTTGGACAGGGGAGGGGGACGCAGTATTTT.

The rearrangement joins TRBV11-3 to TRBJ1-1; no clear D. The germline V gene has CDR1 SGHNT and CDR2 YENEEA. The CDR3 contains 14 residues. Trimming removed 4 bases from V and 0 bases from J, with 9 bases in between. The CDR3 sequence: CASSWSSVNTEAFF. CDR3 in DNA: TGTGCCAGCAGCTGGAGCAGCGTGAACACTGAAGCTTTCTTT.

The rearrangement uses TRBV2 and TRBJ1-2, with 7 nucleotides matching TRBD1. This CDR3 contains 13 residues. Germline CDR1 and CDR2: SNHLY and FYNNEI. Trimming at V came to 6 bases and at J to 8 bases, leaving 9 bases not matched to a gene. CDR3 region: CASSEQGMMGYTF. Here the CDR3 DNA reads TGTGCCAGCAGCGAACAGGGGATGATGGGCTACACCTTC.

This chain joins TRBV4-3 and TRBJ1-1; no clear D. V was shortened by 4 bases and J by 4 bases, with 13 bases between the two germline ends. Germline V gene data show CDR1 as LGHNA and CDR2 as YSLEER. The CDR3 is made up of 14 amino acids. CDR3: CASSPTGRGTEAFF. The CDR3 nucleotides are TGCGCCAGCAGCCCGACGGGTCGCGGCACTGAAGCTTTCTTT.

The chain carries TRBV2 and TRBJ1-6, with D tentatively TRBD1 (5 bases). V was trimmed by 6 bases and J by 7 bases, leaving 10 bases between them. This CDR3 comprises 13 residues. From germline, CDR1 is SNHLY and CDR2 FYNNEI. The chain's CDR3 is CASSEGWNSPLHF. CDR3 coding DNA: TGTGCCAGCAGCGAGGGGTGGAATTCACCCCTCCACTTT.

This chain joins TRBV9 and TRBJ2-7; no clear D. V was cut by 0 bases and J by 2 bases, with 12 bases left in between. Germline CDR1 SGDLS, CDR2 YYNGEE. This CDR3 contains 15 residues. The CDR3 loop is CASSVDYSPAYEQYF. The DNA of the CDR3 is TGTGCCAGCAGCGTAGATTATAGCCCAGCCTACGAGCAGTACTTC.

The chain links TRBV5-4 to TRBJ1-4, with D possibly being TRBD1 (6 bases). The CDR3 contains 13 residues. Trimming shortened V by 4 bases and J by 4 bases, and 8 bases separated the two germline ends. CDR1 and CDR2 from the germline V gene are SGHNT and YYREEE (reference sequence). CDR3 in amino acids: CASSPDSNEKLFF. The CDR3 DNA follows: TGTGCCAGCAGCCCGGACAGTAATGAAAAACTGTTTTTT.

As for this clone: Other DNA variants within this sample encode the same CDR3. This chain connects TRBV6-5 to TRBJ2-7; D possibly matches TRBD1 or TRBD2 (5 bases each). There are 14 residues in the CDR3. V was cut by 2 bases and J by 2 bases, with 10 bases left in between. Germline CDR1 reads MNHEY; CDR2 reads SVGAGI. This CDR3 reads CASSYRDGAYEQYF. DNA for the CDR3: TGTGCCAGCAGTTACAGGGACGGAGCCTACGAGCAGTACTTC.

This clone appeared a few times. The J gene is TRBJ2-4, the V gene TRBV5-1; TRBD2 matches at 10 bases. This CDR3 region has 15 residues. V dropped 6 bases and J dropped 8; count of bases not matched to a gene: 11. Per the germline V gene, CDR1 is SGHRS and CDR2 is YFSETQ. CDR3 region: CASNLASGSRDIQYF. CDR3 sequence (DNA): TGCGCCAGCAATTTGGCTAGCGGGAGTAGGGACATTCAGTACTTC.

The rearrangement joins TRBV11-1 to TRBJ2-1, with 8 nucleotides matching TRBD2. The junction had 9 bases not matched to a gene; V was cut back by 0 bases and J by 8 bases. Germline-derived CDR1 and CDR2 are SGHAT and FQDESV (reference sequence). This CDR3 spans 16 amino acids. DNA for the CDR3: TGTGCCAGCAGCTTAGCGGGTAGCGGGAACGTAGATGAGCAGTTCTTC. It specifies CASSLAGSGNVDEQFF.

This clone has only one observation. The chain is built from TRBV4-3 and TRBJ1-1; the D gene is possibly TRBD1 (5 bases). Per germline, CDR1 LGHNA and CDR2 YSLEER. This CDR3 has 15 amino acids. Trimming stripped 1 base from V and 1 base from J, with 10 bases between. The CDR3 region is CASSQGQGRNTEAFF. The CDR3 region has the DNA TGCGCCAGCAGCCAAGGCCAGGGACGGAACACTGAAGCTTTCTTT.

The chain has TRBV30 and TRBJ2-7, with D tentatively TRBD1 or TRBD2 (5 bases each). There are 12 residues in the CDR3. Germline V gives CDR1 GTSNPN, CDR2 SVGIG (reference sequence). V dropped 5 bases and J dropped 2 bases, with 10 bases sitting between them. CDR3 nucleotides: TGTGCCTGGTCGAGGGGAACCTACGAGCAGTACTTC. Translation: CAWSRGTYEQYF.

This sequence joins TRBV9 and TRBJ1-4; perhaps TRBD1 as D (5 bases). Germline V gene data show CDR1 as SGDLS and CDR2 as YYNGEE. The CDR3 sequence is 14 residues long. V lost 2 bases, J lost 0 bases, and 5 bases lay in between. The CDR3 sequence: CASSVRATNEKLFF. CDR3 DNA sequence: TGTGCCAGCAGCGTCAGGGCAACTAATGAAAAACTGTTTTTT.

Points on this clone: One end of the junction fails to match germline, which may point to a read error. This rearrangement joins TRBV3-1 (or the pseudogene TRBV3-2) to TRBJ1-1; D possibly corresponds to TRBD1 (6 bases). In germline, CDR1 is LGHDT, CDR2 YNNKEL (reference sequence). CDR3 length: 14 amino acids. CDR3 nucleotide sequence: TGTGCCAGCAACCAACAGGGACCGAACACTGAAGCTTTCTTT. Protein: CASNQQGPNTEAFF.

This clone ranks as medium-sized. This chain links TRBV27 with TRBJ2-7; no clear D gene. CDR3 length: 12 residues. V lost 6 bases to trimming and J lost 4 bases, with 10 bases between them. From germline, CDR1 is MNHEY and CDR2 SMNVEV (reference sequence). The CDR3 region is CASSFTGYEQYF. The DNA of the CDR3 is TGTGCCAGCAGCTTTACGGGTTACGAGCAGTACTTC.

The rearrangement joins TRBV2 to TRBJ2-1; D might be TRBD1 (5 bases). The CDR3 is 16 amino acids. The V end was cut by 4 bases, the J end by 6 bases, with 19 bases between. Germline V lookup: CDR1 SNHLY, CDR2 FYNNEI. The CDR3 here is CASSGVGASLGNEQFF. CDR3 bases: TGTGCCAGCAGTGGGGTTGGGGCCTCGCTGGGCAATGAGCAGTTCTTC.